This T cell receptor (beta chain) was recorded in a study of blood T cell repertoires in COVID-19. Background on the study: COVID-19 samples, acute and convalescent, were from the United States, Italy and Spain. The cDNA or gDNA used as material had been derived from T cells, B-cell-depleted T cells, or PBMCs.

In the study's own analysis: Estimation of nucleated cell counts relied on the amplification of reference gene primers. The method was immunoSEQ multiplex PCR; TCRdb's version includes in-frame clones alone and lacks a portion of them. Clonal size and the V and J genes are those of that table, whereas D and trimming came from the DNA. The data show just over 150,000 clones, roughly 88% seen once. Germline lookup yields CDR1 DFQATT and CDR2 SNEGSKA (reference sequence). This CDR3 spans 14 amino acids. V lost 3 bases to trimming and J lost 4 bases; unmatched junction nucleotides: 7. This clonotype originated in a woman between 45 and 65 years old with acute or convalescent COVID-19. The chain couples TRBV20-1 to TRBJ2-3; TRBD1 matches 7 bases. Sequenced: peripheral blood. DNA of the CDR3: TGCAGTGCTAGTGGCCAGGGGGTCCCAGATACGCAGTATTTT. Translated: CSASGQGVPDTQYF.